This T cell receptor (beta chain) was identified in a study of T cell repertoires in cytomegalovirus infection. Turning to the study itself: Public TCR beta signatures provided an indication of both CMV infection and a matching HLA type.

Findings and limits, study-wide: Accumulated public TCR beta family frequency recognized individuals carrying CMV together with the relevant HLA. Across the ex vivo response, the dominant clonotypes were HLA-C-restricted CMV-specific TCR beta clonotypes.

Using its own MiXCR run on the reads, TCRdb lists one record per CDR3 protein. Of around 440,000 distinct CDR3 sequences in the sample, approximately 10% were seen once. To note about this clonotype: The antigen remains undetermined.

This CDR3 has 15 residues. Unmatched junction bases numbered 5, after V lost 2 bases and J lost 5 bases. In germline, CDR1 is LNHDA, CDR2 SQIVND (reference sequence). The sequencing sample was made of PBMCs. The rearrangement joins TRBV19 to TRBJ2-2; TRBD1 matches at 7 bases. The sequence was obtained from a human donor in good health (CMV status not recorded). Some clones in this sample may be carry-over from other donors' samples. The chain's CDR3 is CASSIPRGRTGELFF. The CDR3, as DNA: TGTGCCAGTAGTATACCCAGGGGGAGAACCGGGGAGCTGTTTTTT.